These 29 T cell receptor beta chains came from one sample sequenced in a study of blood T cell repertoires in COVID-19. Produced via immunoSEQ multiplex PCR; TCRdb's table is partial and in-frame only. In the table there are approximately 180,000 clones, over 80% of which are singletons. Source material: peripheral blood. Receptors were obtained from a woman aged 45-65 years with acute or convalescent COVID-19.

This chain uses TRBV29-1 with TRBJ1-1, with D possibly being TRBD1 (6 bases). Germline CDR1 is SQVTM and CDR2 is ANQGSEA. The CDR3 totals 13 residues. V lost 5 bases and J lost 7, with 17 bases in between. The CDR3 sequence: CSVIPGERNEAFF. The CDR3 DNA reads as TGCAGCGTTATACCAGGGGAGCGAAATGAAGCTTTCTTT.

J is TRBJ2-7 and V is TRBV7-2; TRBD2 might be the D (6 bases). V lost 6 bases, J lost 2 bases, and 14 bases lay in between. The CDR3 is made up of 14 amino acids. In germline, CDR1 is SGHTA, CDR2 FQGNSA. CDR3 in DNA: TGTGCCAGCAGTCGGTGGGCGGGAACCTACGAGCAGTACTTC. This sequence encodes CASSRWAGTYEQYF.

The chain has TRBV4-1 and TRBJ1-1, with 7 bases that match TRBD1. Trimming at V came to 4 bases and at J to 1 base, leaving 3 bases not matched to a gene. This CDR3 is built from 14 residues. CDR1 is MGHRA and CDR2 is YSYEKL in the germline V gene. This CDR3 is CASSLRQGNTEAFF. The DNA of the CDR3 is TGCGCCAGCAGCCTCAGACAGGGGAACACTGAAGCTTTCTTT.

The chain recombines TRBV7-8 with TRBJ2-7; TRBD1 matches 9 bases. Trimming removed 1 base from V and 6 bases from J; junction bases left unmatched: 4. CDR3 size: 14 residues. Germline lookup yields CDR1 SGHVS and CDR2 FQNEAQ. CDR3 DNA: TGTGCCAGCAGCTTAGACAGGGGGCGATTCGAGCAGTACTTC. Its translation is CASSLDRGRFEQYF.

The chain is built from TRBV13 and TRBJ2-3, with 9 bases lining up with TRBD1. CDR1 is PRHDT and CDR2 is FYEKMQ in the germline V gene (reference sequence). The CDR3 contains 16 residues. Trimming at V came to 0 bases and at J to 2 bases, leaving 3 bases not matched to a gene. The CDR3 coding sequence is TGTGCCAGCAGCTTAGGGGACAGGGGCCCCACAGATACGCAGTATTTT. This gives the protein CASSLGDRGPTDTQYF.

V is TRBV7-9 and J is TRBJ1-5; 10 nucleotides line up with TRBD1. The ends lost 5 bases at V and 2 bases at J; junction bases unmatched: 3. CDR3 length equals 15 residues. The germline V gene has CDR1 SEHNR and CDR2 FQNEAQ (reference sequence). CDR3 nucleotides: TGTGCCAGCAGCCACGGGACAGGGGGCAATCAGCCCCAGCATTTT. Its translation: CASSHGTGGNQPQHF.

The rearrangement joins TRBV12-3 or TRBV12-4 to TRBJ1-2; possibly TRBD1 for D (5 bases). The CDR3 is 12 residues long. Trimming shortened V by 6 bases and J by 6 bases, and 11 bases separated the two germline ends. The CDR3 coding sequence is TGTGCCAGCAGCCACAGGTACGATGGCTACACCTTC. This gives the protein CASSHRYDGYTF.

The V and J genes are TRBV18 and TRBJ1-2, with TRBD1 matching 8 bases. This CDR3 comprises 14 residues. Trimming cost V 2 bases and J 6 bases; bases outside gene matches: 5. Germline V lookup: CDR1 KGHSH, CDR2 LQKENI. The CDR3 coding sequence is TGTGCCAGCTCACCATATGGACAGGGTGATGGCTACACCTTC. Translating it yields CASSPYGQGDGYTF. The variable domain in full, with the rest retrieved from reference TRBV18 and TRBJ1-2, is NAGVMQNPRHLVRRRGQEARLRCSPMKGHSHVYWYRQLPEEGLKFMVYLQKENIIDESGMPKERFSAEFPKEGPSILRIQQVVRGDSAAYFCASSPYGQGDGYTFGSGTRLTVV.

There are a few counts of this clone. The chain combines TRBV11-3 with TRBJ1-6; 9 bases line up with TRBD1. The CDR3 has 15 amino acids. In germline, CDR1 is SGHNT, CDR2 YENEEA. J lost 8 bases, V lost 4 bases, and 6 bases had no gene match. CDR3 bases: TGTGCCAGCAGCTCCCCGGACAGGGGATATTCACCCCTCCACTTT. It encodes CASSSPDRGYSPLHF.

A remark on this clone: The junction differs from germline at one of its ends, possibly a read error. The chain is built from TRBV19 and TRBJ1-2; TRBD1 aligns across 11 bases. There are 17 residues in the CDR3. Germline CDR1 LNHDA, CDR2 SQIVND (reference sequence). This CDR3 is CASIPGTGGGGNFGYTF. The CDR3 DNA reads TGTGCCAGTATCCCCGGGACAGGGGGAGGAGGTAACTTTGGCTACACCTTC. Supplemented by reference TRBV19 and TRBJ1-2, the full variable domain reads DGGITQSPKYLFRKEGQNVTLSCEQNLNHDAMYWYRQDPGQGLRLIYYSQIVNDFQKGDIAEGYSVSREKKESFPLTVTSAQKNPTAFYLCASIPGTGGGGNFGYTFGSGTRLTVV.

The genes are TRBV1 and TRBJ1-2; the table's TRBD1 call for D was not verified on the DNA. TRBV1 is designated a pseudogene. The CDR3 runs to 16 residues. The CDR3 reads CTSSQDERGSTYGYTF. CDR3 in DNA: TGCACCAGCAGCCAAGATGAAAGGGGGTCGACCTATGGCTACACCTTC.

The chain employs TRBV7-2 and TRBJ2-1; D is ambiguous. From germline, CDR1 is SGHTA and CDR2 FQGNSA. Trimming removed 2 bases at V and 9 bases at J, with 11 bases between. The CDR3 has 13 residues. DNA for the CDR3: TGTGCCAGCAGCTTACCCGTTCTAAGTGAGCAGTTCTTC. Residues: CASSLPVLSEQFF.

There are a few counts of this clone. This CDR3 is CASSRTSGGASSYNEQFF. The CDR3 DNA reads TGTGCCAGCAGCCGGACTAGCGGGGGGGCTAGCTCCTACAATGAGCAGTTCTTC. This chain joins TRBV7-2 and TRBJ2-1; 15 nucleotides agree with TRBD2. The CDR3 has 18 amino acids. Germline V gene lookup returns CDR1 SGHTA and CDR2 FQGNSA. V shed 5 bases, J shed 0 bases, and the junction held 5 bases outside the gene matches.

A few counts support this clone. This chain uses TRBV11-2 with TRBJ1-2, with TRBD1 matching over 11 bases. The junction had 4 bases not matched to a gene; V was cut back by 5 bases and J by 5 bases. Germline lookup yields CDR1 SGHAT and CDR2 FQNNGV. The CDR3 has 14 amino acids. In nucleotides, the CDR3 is TGTGCCAGCAGCCCCTGGGACAGGGGGTATGGCTACACCTTC. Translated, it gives CASSPWDRGYGYTF.

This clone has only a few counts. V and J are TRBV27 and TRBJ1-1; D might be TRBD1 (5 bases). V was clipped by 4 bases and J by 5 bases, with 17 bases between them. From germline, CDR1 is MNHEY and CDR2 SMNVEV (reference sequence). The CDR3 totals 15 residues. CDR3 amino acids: CASSSFQGGVTEAFF. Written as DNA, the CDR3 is TGTGCCAGCAGTTCATTCCAGGGTGGAGTTACTGAAGCTTTCTTT.

CDR3 coding DNA: TGTGCCAGCCGGGCGGGCGGCGGCATGAACACTGAAGCTTTCTTT. Translation gives CASRAGGGMNTEAFF. The chain combines TRBV7-6 with TRBJ1-1; D ambiguous. Germline V CDR1 and CDR2: SGHVS, FNYEAQ. The CDR3 covers 15 residues. Trimming stripped 8 bases from V and 0 bases from J, with 16 bases between.

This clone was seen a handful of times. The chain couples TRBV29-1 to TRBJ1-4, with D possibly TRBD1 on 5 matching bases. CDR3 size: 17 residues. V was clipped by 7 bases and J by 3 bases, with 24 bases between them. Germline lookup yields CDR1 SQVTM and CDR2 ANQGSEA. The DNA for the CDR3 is TGCAGCGCCCCCCCGCAGGAGGGGCACCTAGCTAATGAAAAACTGTTTTTT. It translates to CSAPPQEGHLANEKLFF.

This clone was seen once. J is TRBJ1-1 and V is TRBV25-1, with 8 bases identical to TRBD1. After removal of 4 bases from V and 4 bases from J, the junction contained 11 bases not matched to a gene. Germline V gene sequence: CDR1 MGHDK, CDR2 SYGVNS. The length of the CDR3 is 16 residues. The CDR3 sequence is CASSGPSGQVGTEAFF. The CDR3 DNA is TGTGCCAGCAGTGGGCCCTCGGGACAGGTAGGCACTGAAGCTTTCTTT.

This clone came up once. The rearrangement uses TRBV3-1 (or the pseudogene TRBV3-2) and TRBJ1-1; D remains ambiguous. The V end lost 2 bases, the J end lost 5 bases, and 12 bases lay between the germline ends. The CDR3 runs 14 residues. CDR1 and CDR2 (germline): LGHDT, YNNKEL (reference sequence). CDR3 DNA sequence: TGTGCCAGCAGCCAAACATTTCCGGGGACTGAAGCTTTCTTT. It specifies CASSQTFPGTEAFF.

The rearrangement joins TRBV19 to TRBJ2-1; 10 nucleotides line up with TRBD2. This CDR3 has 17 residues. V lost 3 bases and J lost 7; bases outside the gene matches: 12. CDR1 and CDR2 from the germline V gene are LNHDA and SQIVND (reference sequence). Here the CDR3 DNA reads TGTGCCAGTAGTATGGCTAGCGGGGGACCCTTCGGGAATGAGCAGTTCTTC. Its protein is CASSMASGGPFGNEQFF.

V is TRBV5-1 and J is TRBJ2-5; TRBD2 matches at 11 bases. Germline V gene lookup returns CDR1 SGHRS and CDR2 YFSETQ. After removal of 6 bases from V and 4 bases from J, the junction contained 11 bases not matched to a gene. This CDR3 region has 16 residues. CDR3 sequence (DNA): TGCGCCAGCAACCGAGCACTAGCGGGAGCAAGAGAGACCCAGTACTTC. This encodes CASNRALAGARETQYF. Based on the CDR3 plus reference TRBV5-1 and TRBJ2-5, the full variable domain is KAGVTQTPRYLIKTRGQQVTLSCSPISGHRSVSWYQQTPGQGLQFLFEYFSETQRNKGNFPGRFSGRQFSNSRSEMNVSTLELGDSALYLCASNRALAGARETQYFGPGTRLLVL.

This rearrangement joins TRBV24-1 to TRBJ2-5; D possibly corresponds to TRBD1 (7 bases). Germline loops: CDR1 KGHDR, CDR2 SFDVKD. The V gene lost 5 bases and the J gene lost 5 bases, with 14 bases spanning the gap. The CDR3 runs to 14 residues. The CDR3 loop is CATSGQGGWETQYF. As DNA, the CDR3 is TGTGCCACCAGTGGACAGGGAGGATGGGAGACCCAGTACTTC.

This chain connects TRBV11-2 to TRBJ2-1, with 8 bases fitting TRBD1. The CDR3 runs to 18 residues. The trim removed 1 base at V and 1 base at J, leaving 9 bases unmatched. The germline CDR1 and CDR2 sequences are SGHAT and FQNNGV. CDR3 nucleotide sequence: TGTGCCAGCAGCTTAGTGAACCCCACAGGGGGGTCCTACAATGAGCAGTTCTTC. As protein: CASSLVNPTGGSYNEQFF.

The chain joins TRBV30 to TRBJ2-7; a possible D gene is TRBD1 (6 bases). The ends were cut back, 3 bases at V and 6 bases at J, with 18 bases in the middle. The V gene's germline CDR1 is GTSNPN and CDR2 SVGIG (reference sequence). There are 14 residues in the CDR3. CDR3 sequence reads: CAWRGTGFDGEQYF. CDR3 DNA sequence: TGTGCCTGGAGAGGAACAGGGTTTGATGGCGAGCAGTACTTC.

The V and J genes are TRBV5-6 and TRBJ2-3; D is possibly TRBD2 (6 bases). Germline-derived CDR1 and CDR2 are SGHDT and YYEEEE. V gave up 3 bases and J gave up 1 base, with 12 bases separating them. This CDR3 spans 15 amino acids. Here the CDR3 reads CASSYGTGGTDTQYF. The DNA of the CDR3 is TGTGCCAGCAGCTATGGGACTGGAGGCACAGATACGCAGTATTTT.

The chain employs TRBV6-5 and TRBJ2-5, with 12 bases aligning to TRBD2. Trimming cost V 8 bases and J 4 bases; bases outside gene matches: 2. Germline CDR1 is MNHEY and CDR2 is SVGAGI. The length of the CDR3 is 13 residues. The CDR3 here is CASLAGGGETQYF. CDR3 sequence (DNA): TGTGCCAGCCTAGCGGGGGGGGGAGAGACCCAGTACTTC.

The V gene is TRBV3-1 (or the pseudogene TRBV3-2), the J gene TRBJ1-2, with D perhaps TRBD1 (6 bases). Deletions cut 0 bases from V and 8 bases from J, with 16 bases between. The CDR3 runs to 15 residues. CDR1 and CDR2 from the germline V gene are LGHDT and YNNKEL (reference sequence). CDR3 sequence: CASSQEGLGATGYTF. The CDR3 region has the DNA TGTGCCAGCAGCCAAGAGGGTCTGGGGGCGACCGGCTACACCTTC.

The CDR3 coding sequence is TGTGCCAGCAGTGACCCCGGGGAGTGGGCTGAAGCTTTCTTT. Protein: CASSDPGEWAEAFF. This sequence joins TRBV25-1 and TRBJ1-1, with D uncertain. V shed 3 bases and J shed 6 bases, with 14 bases lying between them. This CDR3 has 14 amino acids. CDR1 and CDR2 (germline): MGHDK, SYGVNS.

CDR3 residues: CASSAELYNEQFF. In DNA, the CDR3 is TGTGCCAGCAGCGCCGAGCTCTACAATGAGCAGTTCTTC. The J gene is TRBJ2-1, the V gene TRBV7-2; no reliable D call. The CDR3 contains 13 residues. The ends were cut back, 5 bases at V and 3 bases at J, with 8 bases in the middle. The germline V gene has CDR1 SGHTA and CDR2 FQGNSA.